This T cell receptor beta chain was documented in a study of CD8 T cells in ankylosing spondylitis. General study findings and limits: The study looked at matched synovial fluid samples from ankylosing spondylitis patients. Disease-linked clones were reported to be significantly enriched there. Apparently characteristic of ankylosing spondylitis blood was a TCR beta motif (fewer than 10 highly homologous variants).

This CDR3 is built from 17 residues. V lost 4 bases, J lost 3 bases, and 23 bases lay in between. Germline V lookup: CDR1 SQVTM, CDR2 ANQGSEA. Libraries for TCR beta were made by quantitative 5'-RACE with molecular barcodes. TCRdb re-analysed the 5' RACE reads in MiXCR, keeping a single row per CDR3 protein. The sample lists 230,000 or so distinct CDR3 sequences; approximately 20% were seen once. Note on this clonotype: What it binds is unknown.

V is TRBV29-1 and J is TRBJ2-3, with a tentative D call TRBD1 (6 bases). The sequencing sample was made of blood, either unsorted or a sorted T cell fraction (not recorded which). The source of this sequence is a male donor with ankylosing spondylitis or in good health (not recorded which). DNA of the CDR3: TGCAGCGTTGCCACCCCCGGGGACATCGGCCGGACAGATACGCAGTATTTT. Translated, it gives CSVATPGDIGRTDTQYF.